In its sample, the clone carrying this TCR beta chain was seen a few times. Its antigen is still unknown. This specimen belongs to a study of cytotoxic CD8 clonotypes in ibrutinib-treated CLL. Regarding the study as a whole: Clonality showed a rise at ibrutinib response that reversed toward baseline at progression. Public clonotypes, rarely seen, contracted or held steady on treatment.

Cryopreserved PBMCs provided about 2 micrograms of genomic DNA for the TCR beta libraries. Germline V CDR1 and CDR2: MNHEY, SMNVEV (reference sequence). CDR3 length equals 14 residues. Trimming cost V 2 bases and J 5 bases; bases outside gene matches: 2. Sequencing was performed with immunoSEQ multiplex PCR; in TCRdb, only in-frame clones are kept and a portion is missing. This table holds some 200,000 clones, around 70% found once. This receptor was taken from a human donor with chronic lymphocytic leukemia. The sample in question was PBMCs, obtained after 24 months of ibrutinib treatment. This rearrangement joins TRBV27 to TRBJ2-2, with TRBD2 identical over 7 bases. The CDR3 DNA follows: TGTGCCAGCAGTTTACAGGGAGGGACCGGGGAGCTGTTTTTT. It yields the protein CASSLQGGTGELFF.